Sequencing of this T cell receptor beta chain was carried out in a study of blood T cell repertoires in COVID-19. At the level of the study: Sites in the United States, Italy and Spain provided acute and convalescent COVID-19 samples. The cDNA or gDNA used as material had been derived from T cells, B-cell-depleted T cells, or PBMCs.

The V segment lost 1 base and the J segment 2 bases; nucleotides outside the gene matches: 4. Germline V gives CDR1 MGHRA, CDR2 YSYEKL. This CDR3 comprises 15 residues. Per the authors' pipeline: It was from reference gene primer amplification that nucleated cell counts were estimated. Libraries were prepared by immunoSEQ multiplex PCR; TCRdb keeps only in-frame clonotypes and omits some of them. The D gene and trimming were derived from the DNA, and the V and J assignments and clone size from that table. The table has under 250,000 clones, less than 85% seen once. The genes are TRBV4-1 and TRBJ1-2, with 7 bases identical to TRBD1. The source material was peripheral blood. This sequence originates from a woman aged 70-85 years with active or convalescent COVID-19. CDR3 nucleotide sequence: TGCGCCAGCAGCCAAGGGCGACAGGGCAACTATGGCTACACCTTC. Its protein is CASSQGRQGNYGYTF.